This T cell receptor beta chain appears in the sequencing data of a study of cytomegalovirus exposure and HLA in healthy donors. Study-level information: Among the roughly 430 genotyped donors, 70% to 85% were placed in the Caucasian-associated ancestry cluster.

On this clone: The antigen is unknown.

Germline CDR1 and CDR2: SGHRS and YFSETQ. CDR3 length: 15 residues. Overall study results and limits: High sensitivity and specificity were reportedly achieved when the classifier diagnosed cytomegalovirus status. Later analysis showed most CMV-associated TCR beta chains appearing HLA-restricted. Later on, a genetic analysis was performed. It linked a missense variant in DCLRE1C with V- and J-gene trimming of TCR beta.

60 Vbeta and 13 Jbeta primers were used in PCR. TCRdb keeps only in-frame clones here, not all; method: immunoSEQ multiplex PCR. The table shows about 160,000 clones, with 85% occurring only once. The chain combines TRBV5-1 with TRBJ2-5; 7 bases agree with TRBD1. Near its end, the DNA agrees better with TRBJ2-7, so the J call may be wrong. Sequencing was carried out using PBMCs. The origin of this receptor is a boy aged 2 to 10 in good health and CMV-seronegative. CDR3 DNA sequence: TGCGCCAGCAGCTTGGCCTTGGACAGGTTGTACGAGCAGTACTTC. Translated: CASSLALDRLYEQYF.